The 9 T cell receptor beta chains presented below share a single source sample, sequenced in a study of blood T cell repertoires in COVID-19. The data were produced by immunoSEQ multiplex PCR, yet TCRdb's version contains in-frame clones alone and is incomplete. This repertoire shows approximately 150,000 clones, just over 85% found once; its top ten account for less than 3.5%. The material sequenced was peripheral blood. Receptor source: an older man with acute or convalescent COVID-19.

The CDR3 sequence: CASSLLAPDTQYF. The CDR3 DNA is TGTGCCAGCAGCTTGCTAGCGCCAGATACGCAGTATTTT. This sequence joins TRBV7-3 and TRBJ2-3; a possible D gene is TRBD2 (6 bases). The germline V gene has CDR1 SGHTA and CDR2 FQGTGA. Trimming removed 3 bases at V and 4 bases at J, with 8 bases between. The CDR3 consists of 13 residues.

This chain links TRBV28 with TRBJ2-7; 7 bases map to TRBD2. CDR1 and CDR2 from the germline V gene are MDHEN and SYDVKM. CDR3 length: 14 residues. V trimming: 7 bases; J trimming: 5 bases; junction bases outside the gene matches: 11. CDR3 coding DNA: TGTGCCAGCAATCCAGGACTAGTAGACAACGAGCAGTACTTC. It yields the protein CASNPGLVDNEQYF.

The chain recombines TRBV29-1 with TRBJ1-2; D perhaps matches TRBD1 (6 bases). Germline CDR1 and CDR2: SQVTM and ANQGSEA. Trimming removed 2 bases at V and 4 bases at J, with 20 bases between. This CDR3 spans 16 amino acids. The CDR3 loop is CSVESGNRVDPYGYTF. The CDR3 DNA sequence: TGCAGCGTTGAATCCGGGAACAGGGTGGATCCCTATGGCTACACCTTC.

This chain uses TRBV7-2 with TRBJ1-5; 9 bases line up with TRBD1. V shed 5 bases, J shed 6 bases, and the junction held 5 bases outside the gene matches. The CDR3 is made up of 14 amino acids. CDR1 is SGHTA, CDR2 FQGNSA, per germline. CDR3 in amino acids: CASSLTGGGQPQHF. CDR3 coding DNA: TGTGCCAGCAGCCTGACAGGGGGAGGTCAGCCCCAGCATTTT.

The chain combines TRBV27 with TRBJ2-7, with D unresolved. CDR1 and CDR2 (germline): MNHEY, SMNVEV (reference sequence). The V gene lost 4 bases and the J gene lost 4 bases, with 14 bases spanning the gap. The CDR3 spans 14 residues. The CDR3 loop is CASSSGEEIYEQYF. CDR3 coding DNA: TGTGCCAGCAGTTCCGGAGAAGAGATATACGAGCAGTACTTC.

This rearrangement joins TRBV7-9 to TRBJ2-2; 8 nucleotides agree with TRBD1. The CDR3 is made up of 15 amino acids. Trimming cost V 1 base and J 4 bases; bases outside gene matches: 2. CDR1 and CDR2 (germline): SEHNR, FQNEAQ (reference sequence). The CDR3 reads CASSLGTGPTGELFF. The DNA for the CDR3 is TGTGCCAGCAGCTTAGGGACAGGGCCCACCGGGGAGCTGTTTTTT.

This chain uses TRBV24-1 with TRBJ2-1; TRBD2 is a possible D gene (6 bases). The CDR3 extends over 15 amino acids. V shed 1 base and J shed 4 bases, with 10 bases lying between them. Germline V gene lookup returns CDR1 KGHDR and CDR2 SFDVKD. As DNA, the CDR3 is TGTGCCACCAGTGATTTTTCTAGCGCTTACAATGAGCAGTTCTTC. Translated, it gives CATSDFSSAYNEQFF.

The chain is built from TRBV7-2 and TRBJ2-3; 10 bases map to TRBD1. The junction had 3 bases not matched to a gene; V was cut back by 3 bases and J by 6 bases. From germline, CDR1 is SGHTA and CDR2 FQGNSA. This CDR3 spans 14 amino acids. The CDR3 nucleotides read TGTGCCAGCAGCTTGGACAGGGGGGTGGATACGCAGTATTTT. Translated: CASSLDRGVDTQYF.

The chain combines TRBV7-8 with TRBJ2-1, with TRBD2 matching over 8 bases. Per germline, CDR1 SGHVS and CDR2 FQNEAQ. This CDR3 spans 16 amino acids. The ends lost 2 bases at V and 2 bases at J; junction bases unmatched: 5. CDR3 loop: CASSLFTSGAYNEQFF. The CDR3 DNA reads TGTGCCAGCAGCTTATTTACTAGCGGAGCCTACAATGAGCAGTTCTTC.